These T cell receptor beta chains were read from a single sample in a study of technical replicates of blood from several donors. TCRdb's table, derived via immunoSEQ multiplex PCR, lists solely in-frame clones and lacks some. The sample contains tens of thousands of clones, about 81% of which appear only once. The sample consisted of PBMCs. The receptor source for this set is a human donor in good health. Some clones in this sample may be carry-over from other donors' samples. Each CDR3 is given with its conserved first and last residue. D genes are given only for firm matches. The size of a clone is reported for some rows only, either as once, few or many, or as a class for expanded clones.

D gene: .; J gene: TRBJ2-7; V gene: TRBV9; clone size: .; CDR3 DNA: TGTGCCAGCAGCTTGAGCGGAGGGGTCGGTATCGAGCAGTACTTC; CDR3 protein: CASSLSGGVGIEQYF
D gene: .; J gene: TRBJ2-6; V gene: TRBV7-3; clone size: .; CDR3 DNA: TGTGCCAGCAGCGCGGGACCGAGCTCTGGGGCCAACGTCCTGACTTTC; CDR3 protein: CASSAGPSSGANVLTF
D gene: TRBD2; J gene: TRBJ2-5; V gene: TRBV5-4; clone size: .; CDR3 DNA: TGTGCCAGCAGCAAAACTAGCGGGGGGGCCTCGGAGACCCAGTACTTC; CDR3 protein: CASSKTSGGASETQYF
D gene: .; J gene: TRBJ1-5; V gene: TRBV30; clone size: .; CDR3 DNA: TGTGCCTGGAACCCGACAGTTGGTCAGCCCCAGCATTTT; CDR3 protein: CAWNPTVGQPQHF
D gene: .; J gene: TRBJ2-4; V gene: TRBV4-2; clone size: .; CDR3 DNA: TGTGCCAGCAGCCAAGCGGTCATAAACATTCAGTACTTC; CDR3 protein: CASSQAVINIQYF
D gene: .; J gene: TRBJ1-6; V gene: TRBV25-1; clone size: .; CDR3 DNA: TGTGCCAGCAGTGAACGAGAGTCTCTACTCCACTTT; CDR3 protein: CASSERESLLHF
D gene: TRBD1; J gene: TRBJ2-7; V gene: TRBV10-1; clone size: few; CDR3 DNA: TGCGCCAGCATTGGGACAGGGGGCAATCAGCAGTACTTC; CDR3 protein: CASIGTGGNQQYF
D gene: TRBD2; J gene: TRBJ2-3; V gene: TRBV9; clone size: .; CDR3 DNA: TGTGCCAGCAGCGTAGGGGGACTAGCGGGATTCACAGATACGCAGTATTTT; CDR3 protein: CASSVGGLAGFTDTQYF
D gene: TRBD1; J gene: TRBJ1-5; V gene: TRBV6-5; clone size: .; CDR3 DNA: TGTGCCAGCAGCCTACAGGGGGGAAGCAATCAGCCCCAGCATTTT; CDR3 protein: CASSLQGGSNQPQHF
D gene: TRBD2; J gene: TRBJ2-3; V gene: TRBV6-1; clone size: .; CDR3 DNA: TGTGCCAGCCACCCGAGGCGGGAGTCGGCAGATACGCAGTATTTT; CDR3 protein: CASHPRRESADTQYF
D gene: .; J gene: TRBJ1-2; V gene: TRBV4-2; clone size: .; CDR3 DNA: TGTGCCAGCAGCCTTTTGGGACACGAAAACTATGGCTACACCTTC; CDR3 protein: CASSLLGHENYGYTF
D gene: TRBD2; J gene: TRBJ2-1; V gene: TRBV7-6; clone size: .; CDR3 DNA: TGTGCCAGCAGCTTAGTGGGTGCGAGCGGGAGTACTGGTGAGCAGTTCTTC; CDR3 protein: CASSLVGASGSTGEQFF
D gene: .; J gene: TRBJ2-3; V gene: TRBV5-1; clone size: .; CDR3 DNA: TGCGCCAGCAGCTTGGTTCCAGGCAGCACAGATACGCAGTATTTT; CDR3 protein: CASSLVPGSTDTQYF
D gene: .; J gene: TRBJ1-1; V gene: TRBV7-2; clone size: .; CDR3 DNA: TGTGCCAGCAGCTCCTCCGGGGGCACTGAAGCTTTCTTT; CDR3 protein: CASSSSGGTEAFF
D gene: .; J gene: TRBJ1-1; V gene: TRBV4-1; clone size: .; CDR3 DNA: TGCGCCAGCACCAAGGGGTCCGGGAACACTGAAGCTTTCTTT; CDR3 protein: CASTKGSGNTEAFF
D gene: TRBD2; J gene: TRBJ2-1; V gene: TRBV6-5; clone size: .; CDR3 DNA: TGTGCCAGCAGTTACCGACCATACCCCACTAGCGATGAGCAGTTCTTC; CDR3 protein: CASSYRPYPTSDEQFF
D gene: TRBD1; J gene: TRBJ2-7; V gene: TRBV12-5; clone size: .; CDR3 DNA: TGTGCTAGTGGTCCACCGGGGTATAGGGGGCTATCGGACGAGCAGTACTTC; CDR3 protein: CASGPPGYRGLSDEQYF
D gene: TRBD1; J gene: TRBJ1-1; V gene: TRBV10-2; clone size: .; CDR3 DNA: TGCGCCAGCAGTGACACCCGGGACAGGGGTCTAACTGAAGCTTTCTTT; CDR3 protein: CASSDTRDRGLTEAFF
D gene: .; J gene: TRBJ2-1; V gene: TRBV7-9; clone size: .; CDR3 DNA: TGTGCCAGCAGCCCCAAGACTCCAGGGGCAAGAAATGAGCAGTTCTTC; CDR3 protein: CASSPKTPGARNEQFF
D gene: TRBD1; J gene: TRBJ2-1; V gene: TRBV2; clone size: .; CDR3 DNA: TGTGCCAGCATTGAGACAGGGGTCTACAATGAGCAGTTCTTC; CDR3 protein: CASIETGVYNEQFF
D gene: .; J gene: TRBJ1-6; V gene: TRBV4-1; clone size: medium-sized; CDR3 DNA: TGCGCCAGCAGCCTCACCGGGGGGAGGGTCTCACCCCTCCACTTT; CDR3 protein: CASSLTGGRVSPLHF